Listed here is a single TCR beta chain. Its antigen is still unknown. The sample originates from a study of CD8+CD57+ T cells in acquired aplastic anemia. Whole-study context: The mean DNA yield obtained from sorted CD4+ and CD8+ cells came to 3.2 ug. General observations from the study: The study identified more than 25 CD8+ CDR3 sequences shared by patients and controls.

Trimming left V 4 bases short and J 6 bases short, with 10 bases between. Germline V gives CDR1 SGHTS, CDR2 YDEGEE. There are 12 residues in the CDR3. TCR beta VDJ combinations and CDR3 sequences were profiled from genomic DNA. A single record per CDR3 protein comes from TCRdb applying MiXCR to the reads. Among 450,000 to 550,000 distinct CDR3 sequences listed, under 40% were seen once. CD8+CD57+ cell expansion, shown by flow cytometry, had occurred in the patients selected for sequencing. The chain carries TRBV5-8 and TRBJ1-2; D remains ambiguous. The specimen sequenced was sorted CD4+, CD8+, or CD8+CD57+ T cells (not recorded which) from PBMCs. The origin of this receptor is a human donor with aplastic anemia. CDR3 residues: CASSPRTNGYTF. The CDR3, as DNA: TGTGCCAGCAGCCCCAGGACGAATGGCTACACCTTC. Based on the CDR3 plus reference TRBV5-8 and TRBJ1-2, the full variable domain is EAGVTQSPTHLIKTRGQQATLRCSPISGHTSVYWYQQALGLGLQFLLWYDEGEERNRGNFPPRFSGRQFPNYSSELNVNALELEDSALYLCASSPRTNGYTFGSGTRLTVV.